This T cell receptor beta chain comes out of a study of tumor and adjacent non-tumor tissue in lung cancer. No cell sorting was done before RNA was extracted from the tissue. Chemotherapy-naive patients with new lung cancer underwent thoracic surgery in China, August–November 2014. A modified ARM-PCR protocol with three rounds of nested PCR amplified TCRbeta. A single record per CDR3 protein comes from TCRdb applying MiXCR to the multiplex PCR reads. This sample has 100,000 to 120,000 distinct CDR3 sequences, with about 87% found just once. This CDR3 contains 14 residues. CDR1 is SQVTM, CDR2 ANQGSEA, per germline. General study findings and limits: Tumor tissue had significantly higher TCR diversity than normal lung. Top 100 clones took a larger repertoire share in normal lung. Tumor TCR diversity, when higher, was linked to shorter survival.

Of note for this clonotype: Its matching antigen is unknown. The germline gene is not matched at one end of the junction; a read error may be the cause.

This sequence was found in a man aged 70 or older with non-small cell lung cancer. The rearrangement uses TRBV29-1 and TRBJ1-1; 8 bases line up with TRBD1. The sample consisted of lung tumor tissue. The CDR3 nucleotides read TGCATCGTCTTCGGACAGGGAAATAAAACTGGAGCTTTCTTT. Protein product: CIVFGQGNKTGAFF. Supplemented by reference TRBV29-1 and TRBJ1-1, the full variable domain reads SAVISQKPSRDICQRGTSLTIQCQVDSQVTMMFWYRQQPGQSLTLIATANQGSEATYESGFVIDKFPISRPNLTFSTLTVSNMSPEDSSIYLCIVFGQGNKTGAFFGQGTRLTVV.